The clone carrying this T cell receptor beta chain was counted between two and nine times. This sample was taken from a study of identical twins. TCRdb ran MiXCR on the 5' RACE reads and lists one entry per CDR3 protein. The sample contains some 690,000 distinct CDR3 sequences, around 21% of which appear only once. The CDR3 length is 13 residues. The V end was cut by 0 bases, the J end by 11 bases, with 11 bases between. CDR1 DFQATT and CDR2 SNEGSKA come from the germline V gene (reference sequence). The sample was also reused in another study, on T cells expressing NK-cell markers.

The rearrangement links TRBV20-1 to TRBJ1-6; no definite D call. This receptor was taken from a woman aged 18-29 years in good health. The sequencing input was PBMCs. For the CDR3, the DNA is TGCAGTGCTAGAGAGGCCAAAGGTCCACCCCTCCACTTT. This gives the protein CSAREAKGPPLHF.